The rows below give T cell receptor beta chains drawn from one sample of a study of T cells after yellow fever vaccination. One entry per CDR3 protein results from TCRdb running MiXCR on the 5' RACE reads. The table has 550,000 to 750,000 distinct CDR3 sequences, roughly 14% seen once. This sample comprised PBMCs, obtained on the day of the yellow fever booster vaccination. All receptors come from a young man who received the YFV17D yellow fever vaccine. Both conserved end residues are trimmed from each CDR3.

TRBV6-2/TRBV6-3,ASTTQYPNEQF
TRBV6-1,ASRGLAGGPGTDTQY
TRBV27,ASSYFPGNEQF
TRBV29-1,SVTGDPYEQY
TRBV20-1,SASSLPTRLNEQY
TRBV29-1,SAPQDRANEQF
TRBV10-3,AIGGTGPYEQY
TRBV7-9,ASSRGQGAEGYT
TRBV20-1,SAFDLAKNIQY
TRBV3-1,ASSQLDPRVLF
TRBV29-1,SVRGVGTDTQY
TRBV7-9,ASSFQGLNTEAF
TRBV7-9,ALQTGPTDTQY
TRBV20-1,SASWDRYPYGQY
TRBV13,ASSVRPVGYEQY
TRBV7-8,ASSFNRQGWEQY
TRBV6-1,ASSLEGALGNEQF
TRBV7-3,ASSRTSGSGETQY
TRBV20-1,SPRQGSNTEAF
TRBV7-8,ASSKRLAPTDTQY
TRBV3-1,ASTDVLRQETQY
TRBV29-1,SVSRVNTEAF
TRBV20-1,SAPTPHTDTQY
TRBV29-1,SVDHREGTQY
TRBV4-1,ASSQPTGPLDTQY
TRBV28,ASSSGLSNYGYT
TRBV7-3,ASSQQGADTQY
TRBV6-2/TRBV6-3,ASSSSDRATYEQY